These T cell receptor beta chains were read from a single sample in a study of blood T cells in healthy people across ages. TCRdb processed the 5' RACE reads anew with MiXCR; each CDR3 protein has one entry. The profile shows 1.5 million to 2 million distinct CDR3 sequences, about 50% of them singletons. Sequencing used blood. Receptor source: a middle-aged woman in good health. Both conserved end residues are part of each CDR3.

TRBJ1-6 TRBV28 CASSPSDRVLSSPLHF
TRBJ2-7 TRBV6-2/TRBV6-3 CASISFSAYEQYF
TRBJ2-3 TRBV27 CASSTRRVTQPDTQYF
TRBJ2-3 TRBV5-1 CASSLFSDGTDTQYF
TRBJ2-1 TRBV19 CASSNRGSLDEQFF
TRBJ1-2 TRBV20-1 CSAVGDRAGYTF
TRBJ1-5 TRBV2 CASGLINQPQHF
TRBJ2-1 TRBV7-9 CASSLAGLSSYNEQFF
TRBJ2-1 TRBV5-6 CASSLWGPLSSYNEQFF
TRBJ2-7 TRBV10-3 CAISDSVQPHREQYF
TRBJ1-4 TRBV13 CASSLGFGEKLFF
TRBJ2-5 TRBV7-3 CASSFTGRVETQYF
TRBJ2-1 TRBV20-1 CSAEIQRGGYNEQFF
TRBJ1-1 TRBV29-1 CSGGGGTEAFF
TRBJ2-7 TRBV2 CASSRGGKSEQYF
TRBJ1-2 TRBV7-2 CASSLALSENNGYTF
NA TRBV11-2 CASSLGQGAPVDEQYF
TRBJ1-6 TRBV6-6 CASSYSRQGNSPLHF
TRBJ2-3 TRBV10-3 CAISEGLRSRTDTQYF
TRBJ2-5 TRBV7-8 CASSLESVETQYF
TRBJ2-7 TRBV5-6 CASSVLRDGPYVVDEQYF
TRBJ2-1 TRBV7-2 CASSSGTGGSYEQFF
TRBJ2-3 TRBV20-1 CSASPSGRDTQYF
TRBJ1-1 TRBV6-2/TRBV6-3 CASSSVIPGTEAFF
TRBJ2-5 TRBV20-1 CSARGPSWEPETQYF
TRBJ2-3 TRBV5-1 CASSLGQGEDTQYF
TRBJ2-3 TRBV20-1 CSAATSGGIGTQYF
TRBJ2-5 TRBV11-2 CASSLDLYPQYF
TRBJ2-1 TRBV7-2 CASSLESGAHNEQFF